A single sample gave rise to the 15 T cell receptor beta chains below, sequenced in a study of cytomegalovirus exposure and HLA in healthy donors. The assay was immunoSEQ multiplex PCR, and TCRdb's table has in-frame clones only and misses some. The sample records about 330,000 clones, 87% being singletons. Sequencing was done on a sample of PBMCs. The receptors here all came from a woman aged 25 to 39 in good health and CMV-seropositive.

The chain recombines TRBV4-3 with TRBJ1-1; tentatively, D is TRBD1 (5 bases). Trimming removed 4 bases from V and 0 bases from J, with 12 bases in between. This CDR3 is 15 amino acids long. CDR1 and CDR2 from the germline V gene are LGHNA and YSLEER. The CDR3 DNA follows: TGCGCCAGCAGCCGGGACCTGGGGCTGAACACTGAAGCTTTCTTT. Amino acids: CASSRDLGLNTEAFF.

The chain is built from TRBV5-6 and TRBJ2-7; D is unclear. V dropped 2 bases and J dropped 0 bases, with 9 bases sitting between them. CDR1 is SGHDT, CDR2 YYEEEE, per germline. The length of the CDR3 is 14 residues. This chain's CDR3 is CASSLGSTSYEQYF. CDR3 in DNA: TGTGCCAGCAGCTTAGGGTCAACCTCCTACGAGCAGTACTTC.

The V gene is TRBV29-1, the J gene TRBJ2-7; perhaps TRBD2 as D (5 bases). Germline CDR1 reads SQVTM; CDR2 reads ANQGSEA. This CDR3 is built from 13 residues. V lost 4 bases and J lost 2, with 12 bases in between. The DNA for the CDR3 is TGCAGCGTTGTATTCCGGGGTACCTACGAGCAGTACTTC. Its protein is CSVVFRGTYEQYF.

The CDR3 reads CASSFWLSGGANVLTF. CDR3 coding DNA: TGTGCCAGCAGCTTTTGGCTCTCGGGTGGGGCCAACGTCCTGACTTTC. The chain combines TRBV5-8 with TRBJ2-6; D remains ambiguous. CDR1 is SGHTS and CDR2 is YDEGEE in the germline V gene. V shed 2 bases and J shed 3 bases, with 12 bases lying between them. The CDR3 consists of 16 residues.

This chain links TRBV27 with TRBJ2-1; unclear D gene. V was cut by 8 bases and J by 0 bases, with 8 bases left in between. The germline V gene has CDR1 MNHEY and CDR2 SMNVEV (reference sequence). The CDR3 length is 13 residues. CDR3 region: CASRASSYNEQFF. The CDR3 DNA follows: TGTGCCAGCCGGGCCTCCTCCTACAATGAGCAGTTCTTC.

This clone was recorded once. V and J are TRBV5-6 and TRBJ2-3; D is uncertain. The V and J ends lost 4 bases and 1 base respectively, with 7 bases between them. The CDR3 is made up of 13 amino acids. CDR1 SGHDT and CDR2 YYEEEE come from the germline V gene. DNA for the CDR3: TGTGCCAGCAGCCAATGGGGCACAGATACGCAGTATTTT. This codes for CASSQWGTDTQYF.

The chain has TRBV7-2 and TRBJ1-2; D unresolved. V was clipped by 3 bases and J by 5 bases, with 16 bases between them. Germline V gives CDR1 SGHTA, CDR2 FQGNSA. The CDR3 length is 15 residues. CDR3 nucleotide sequence: TGTGCCAGCAGCTTTAAATCGCAGGTTTTATATGGCTACACCTTC. This gives the protein CASSFKSQVLYGYTF.

V and J are TRBV9 and TRBJ1-4; 9 bases agree with TRBD1. The germline CDR1 and CDR2 sequences are SGDLS and YYNGEE. V dropped 3 bases and J dropped 7; count of bases not matched to a gene: 4. The CDR3 has 14 residues. The CDR3 region has the DNA TGTGCCAGCAGCGACGGGACAGGGAGTGAAAAACTGTTTTTT. Its translation is CASSDGTGSEKLFF.

CDR3 sequence (DNA): TGTGCCAGCAGCGTAAGAGGGACAGATAATTCACCCCTCCACTTT. Its protein is CASSVRGTDNSPLHF. V gene TRBV7-2 combines with J gene TRBJ1-6; TRBD1 agrees at 7 bases. V was pared by 5 bases and J by 5 bases, with 6 bases of the junction left unmatched. The CDR3 loop spans 15 amino acids. Per germline, CDR1 SGHTA and CDR2 FQGNSA.

V gene TRBV4-2 combines with J gene TRBJ1-2; weak D call: TRBD1 (5 bases). The CDR3 sequence is 14 residues long. Trimming cost V 4 bases and J 4 bases, with 13 bases left between them. Looked up from germline, CDR1 is LGHNA and CDR2 is YNFKEQ. The CDR3 sequence: CASSLDSVSYGYTF. The CDR3 bases are TGTGCCAGCAGCCTCGACAGTGTTAGCTATGGCTACACCTTC.

The V gene is TRBV2, the J gene TRBJ1-4; TRBD1 aligns across 10 bases. The CDR3 extends over 15 amino acids. V shed 7 bases, J shed 7 bases, and the junction held 9 bases outside the gene matches. Germline lookup yields CDR1 SNHLY and CDR2 FYNNEI. The chain's CDR3 is CASKGQGIGSEKLFF. CDR3 sequence (DNA): TGTGCCAGCAAGGGACAGGGGATAGGTAGTGAAAAACTGTTTTTT.

This chain links TRBV9 with TRBJ2-2; D is ambiguous. The CDR3 contains 17 residues. CDR1 is SGDLS, CDR2 YYNGEE, per germline. The V end lost 0 bases, the J end lost 5 bases, and 17 bases lay between the germline ends. The CDR3 reads CASSVGSTHGGTGELFF. DNA of the CDR3: TGTGCCAGCAGCGTAGGTAGTACGCACGGTGGAACCGGGGAGCTGTTTTTT.

The chain carries TRBV29-1 and TRBJ1-2; TRBD1 is a possible D gene (6 bases). The V end lost 0 bases, the J end lost 7 bases, and 15 bases lay between the germline ends. This CDR3 has 14 amino acids. CDR1 and CDR2 (germline): SQVTM, ANQGSEA. CDR3 DNA: TGCAGCGTTGAAGAACTTACAGGGAGATCTGGCTACACCTTC. It is translated as CSVEELTGRSGYTF.

The V gene is TRBV2, the J gene TRBJ1-4; a weak D match, TRBD1 (5 bases). The CDR3 is 16 residues long. V gave up 7 bases and J gave up 0 bases, with 15 bases separating them. Germline V lookup: CDR1 SNHLY, CDR2 FYNNEI. The CDR3 here is CASTQGTRATNEKLFF. The CDR3 DNA sequence: TGTGCCAGCACCCAGGGTACAAGAGCAACTAATGAAAAACTGTTTTTT.

The chain links TRBV4-1 to TRBJ2-7, with D possibly matching TRBD2 (5 bases). This CDR3 spans 16 amino acids. The V and J ends lost 0 bases and 3 bases respectively, with 15 bases between them. CDR1 and CDR2 from the germline V gene are MGHRA and YSYEKL. The chain's CDR3 is CASSQDGSGLGYEQYF. CDR3 coding DNA: TGCGCCAGCAGCCAAGATGGTTCCGGACTTGGCTACGAGCAGTACTTC.